This T cell receptor beta chain originates from a study of cytomegalovirus exposure and HLA in healthy donors. General observations from the study: Several of the most significant clusters appeared linked to common viral pathogens, based on a later analysis. With later analysis, a missense DCLRE1C variant became linked to TCR beta V- and J-gene trimming. Among TCR beta chains of equal frequency, HLA-associated ones were more clonally expanded in a later analysis.

The study ran its PCR with 60 Vbeta and 13 Jbeta primers. Sequenced by immunoSEQ multiplex PCR; TCRdb stores in-frame clones only, minus some. Of around 94,000 clones listed, approximately 71% are singletons. The CDR3 covers 16 residues. V lost 7 bases to trimming and J lost 3 bases; unmatched junction nucleotides: 11. Germline CDR1 reads SNHLY; CDR2 reads FYNNEI. This clone was counted once. Its antigen is currently unknown. The chain has TRBV2 and TRBJ2-2; 7 bases are a match to TRBD2. Sequenced: PBMCs. The TCR originated in a male donor in good health and CMV-seropositive. The CDR3 loop reads CASNRGVLADTGELFF. Here the CDR3 DNA reads TGTGCCAGCAATCGAGGGGTGCTAGCGGACACCGGGGAGCTGTTTTTT.